One sample yielded the 30 T cell receptor beta chains listed below, sequenced in a study of shared clonotypes between healthy human individuals (TCRdb year 2020). Library method: the immunoSEQ multiplex PCR assay. Held by TCRdb, this immuneACCESS table contains in-frame sequences only and omits some clones. Under half of the omission traces to an unresolved V gene where checked; the cause of the rest is unknown. The sample data list roughly 1,800,000 clones, and approximately 94% of these were observed just once. Of the sample, 0.9% to 1.5% falls within the top ten clones. For the CD8 naive samples, CD45RO-negative cells were positively selected for CCR7, yielding a CD45RA+CCR7+ population from which TemRA cells were excluded. Sample: naive CD8+ T cells sorted from blood. In light of the paper, this sample's cell subset or site label describes: CD45RA+CCR7+. The receptors were gathered from a young man in good health.

The chain recombines TRBV4-1 with TRBJ1-1; D is possibly TRBD1 (5 bases). The V end lost 0 bases, the J end lost 8 bases, and 13 bases lay between the germline ends. The CDR3 runs to 14 residues. Germline CDR1 and CDR2: MGHRA and YSYEKL. This CDR3 reads CASSQDEAGLEAFF. In DNA, the CDR3 is TGCGCCAGCAGCCAAGATGAGGCAGGGCTCGAAGCTTTCTTT.

V is TRBV5-1 and J is TRBJ1-5; D not certain. CDR1 is SGHRS, CDR2 YFSETQ, per germline. Trimming pared 4 bases from V and 2 bases from J, leaving 13 bases between. The CDR3 runs to 15 residues. In DNA form, the CDR3 reads TGCGCCAGCAGCCCGGACCATTCGGGCAATCAGCCCCAGCATTTT. This encodes CASSPDHSGNQPQHF. Drawing the rest from reference TRBV5-1 and TRBJ1-5, the complete variable domain is KAGVTQTPRYLIKTRGQQVTLSCSPISGHRSVSWYQQTPGQGLQFLFEYFSETQRNKGNFPGRFSGRQFSNSRSEMNVSTLELGDSALYLCASSPDHSGNQPQHFGDGTRLSIL.

About this clone itself: A junction end diverges from the germline sequence, so it may reflect a read error. This chain joins TRBV5-1 and TRBJ2-3; D ambiguous. This CDR3 comprises 14 residues. CDR1 is SGHRS and CDR2 is YFSETQ in the germline V gene. CDR3 bases: TGCGCCAGCAGCTTGTGGGGTGTCACAGATACGCAGTTTTTT. As protein: CASSLWGVTDTQFF.

A word on this clone: Other DNA variants within this sample encode the same CDR3. This chain links TRBV28 with TRBJ2-1; D is undetermined. V shed 2 bases and J shed 6 bases, with 2 bases lying between them. CDR3 length: 11 residues. The germline V gene has CDR1 MDHEN and CDR2 SYDVKM. The CDR3 protein is CASSLANEQFF. The CDR3 DNA sequence: TGTGCCAGCAGTTTAGCCAATGAGCAGTTCTTC.

V usage is TRBV12-5 and J usage is TRBJ2-3; the D gene is possibly TRBD2 (5 bases). The V end was cut by 7 bases, the J end by 4 bases, with 12 bases between. The germline gives CDR1 LGHNT, CDR2 FRNRAP. The CDR3 is made up of 13 amino acids. This chain's CDR3 is CASAIGNSDTQYF. In DNA form, the CDR3 reads TGTGCTAGTGCCATCGGGAACTCAGATACGCAGTATTTT. Using reference TRBV12-5 and TRBJ2-3 for the parts outside the CDR3, the full variable domain is DARVTQTPRHKVTEMGQEVTMRCQPILGHNTVFWYRQTMMQGLELLAYFRNRAPLDDSGMPKDRFSAEMPDATLATLKIQPSEPRDSAVYFCASAIGNSDTQYFGPGTRLTVL.

This sequence joins TRBV18 and TRBJ1-2, with D unclear. This CDR3 has 14 amino acids. The V gene's germline CDR1 is KGHSH and CDR2 LQKENI. With 6 bases removed from V and 5 bases from J, the gap between germline ends came to 16 bases. CDR3 protein: CASSQPREIYGYTF. The DNA for the CDR3 is TGTGCCAGCTCGCAGCCCCGGGAGATATATGGCTACACCTTC.

The rearrangement joins TRBV10-3 to TRBJ2-2; D might be TRBD2 (7 bases). V was trimmed by 11 bases and J by 4 bases, leaving 23 bases between them. This CDR3 region has 16 residues. Germline assignment: CDR1 ENHRY and CDR2 SYGVKD. CDR3 residues: CAVGGRLADGTGELFF. In DNA form, the CDR3 reads TGTGCCGTAGGGGGTAGGCTAGCGGATGGCACCGGGGAGCTGTTTTTT.

The chain carries TRBV6-6 and TRBJ1-2; 11 nucleotides agree with TRBD1. V trimming: 5 bases; J trimming: 2 bases; junction bases outside the gene matches: 4. Germline CDR1 is MNHNY and CDR2 is SVGAGI (reference sequence). This CDR3 has 15 residues. CDR3 DNA: TGTGCCAGCAGTGAGCGGGACAGGGGGAACTATGGCTACACCTTC. Protein product: CASSERDRGNYGYTF.

The chain employs TRBV2 and TRBJ1-5; 10 nucleotides match TRBD1. Trimming cost V 7 bases and J 9 bases; bases outside gene matches: 6. Germline V gives CDR1 SNHLY, CDR2 FYNNEI. The CDR3 is made up of 13 amino acids. The CDR3 loop reads CASKGQGFGPQHF. Here the CDR3 DNA reads TGTGCCAGCAAGGGACAGGGGTTTGGGCCCCAGCATTTT.

The rearrangement uses TRBV27 and TRBJ2-7; tentative D call: TRBD2 (6 bases). The germline V gene encodes CDR1 MNHEY and CDR2 SMNVEV (reference sequence). Trimming took off 7 bases at V and 0 bases at J, with 13 bases between the two ends. This CDR3 contains 14 residues. The CDR3 sequence is CASMSGVSSYEQYF. CDR3 bases: TGTGCCAGCATGTCGGGAGTGAGCTCCTACGAGCAGTACTTC.

This chain links TRBV9 with TRBJ2-5; 12 bases align to TRBD2. Germline CDR1 and CDR2: SGDLS and YYNGEE. This CDR3 region has 16 residues. The J segment lost 2 bases and the V segment lost 0 bases, leaving 2 bases of the junction unmatched. This CDR3 reads CASSVGLAGEQETQYF. The CDR3 region has the DNA TGTGCCAGCAGCGTAGGACTAGCGGGGGAACAAGAGACCCAGTACTTC. Full variable domain (outside the CDR3, taken from reference TRBV9 and TRBJ2-5): DSGVTQTPKHLITATGQRVTLRCSPRSGDLSVYWYQQSLDQGLQFLIQYYNGEERAKGNILERFSAQQFPDLHSELNLSSLELGDSALYFCASSVGLAGEQETQYFGPGTRLLVL.

The V call is TRBV7-6, the J call TRBJ2-1; D uncertain. V was pared by 4 bases and J by 4 bases, with 8 bases between. This CDR3 is built from 13 residues. Germline CDR1 and CDR2: SGHVS and FNYEAQ. This CDR3 is CASSSAVYNEQFF. CDR3 nucleotide sequence: TGTGCCAGCAGCTCCGCGGTTTACAATGAGCAGTTCTTC.

This chain connects TRBV7-6 to TRBJ2-5; 11 bases line up with TRBD2. Trimming at V came to 5 bases and at J to 4 bases, leaving 12 bases not matched to a gene. Per germline, CDR1 SGHVS and CDR2 FNYEAQ. The CDR3 contains 17 residues. CDR3 in DNA: TGTGCCAGCAGCCCGACTAGCGGGGTCAATCTGGGAGAGACCCAGTACTTC. The encoded protein is CASSPTSGVNLGETQYF.

The gene calls are TRBV7-9 and TRBJ2-1; a possible D gene is TRBD1 (6 bases). Between the trimmed V and J ends, which lost 5 bases and 10 bases, there was a span of 21 bases. Germline-derived CDR1 and CDR2 are SEHNR and FQNEAQ (reference sequence). This CDR3 has 15 residues. CDR3 loop: CASSPTIIEDREQFF. CDR3 nucleotides: TGTGCCAGCAGCCCTACGATTATTGAGGACAGAGAGCAGTTCTTC. Drawing the rest from reference TRBV7-9 and TRBJ2-1, the complete variable domain is DTGVSQNPRHKITKRGQNVTFRCDPISEHNRLYWYRQTLGQGPEFLTYFQNEAQLEKSRLLSDRFSAERPKGSFSTLEIQRTEQGDSAMYLCASSPTIIEDREQFFGPGTRLTVL.

This clone was observed once. The gene calls are TRBV7-9 and TRBJ2-7; D may match TRBD1 or TRBD2 (6 bases each). V lost 5 bases and J lost 3, with 23 bases in between. Germline assignment: CDR1 SEHNR and CDR2 FQNEAQ (reference sequence). CDR3 length: 17 residues. CDR3 nucleotides: TGTGCCAGCAGCCAATCCCGAATCCAGGGGACTGTCTACGAGCAGTACTTC. This gives the protein CASSQSRIQGTVYEQYF.

The chain couples TRBV7-8 to TRBJ1-6; maybe TRBD1 (5 bases). Trimming pared 2 bases from V and 0 bases from J, leaving 8 bases between. Germline V gene data show CDR1 as SGHVS and CDR2 as FQNEAQ. The CDR3 extends over 16 amino acids. CDR3 sequence: CASSLLQDSYNSPLHF. The CDR3 DNA reads TGTGCCAGCAGCTTACTACAGGACTCCTATAATTCACCCCTCCACTTT.

This chain joins TRBV4-3 and TRBJ2-7, with D perhaps matching TRBD1 (6 bases). There are 14 residues in the CDR3. Trimming cost V 4 bases and J 2 bases, with 12 bases left between them. The germline V gene has CDR1 LGHNA and CDR2 YSLEER. The CDR3 DNA reads as TGCGCCAGCAGCCCGACGACAGGTGCCTACGAGCAGTACTTC. Residues: CASSPTTGAYEQYF.

V usage is TRBV21-1 and J usage is TRBJ1-1. TRBV21-1 is a listed pseudogene. CDR3 length: 13 amino acids. The CDR3 loop is CALGRGMNTEAFF. The CDR3 nucleotides read TGTGCCTTAGGCCGGGGAATGAACACTGAAGCTTTCTTT.

On this clone: The same CDR3 is also encoded by other DNA sequences in this sample. The chain has TRBV19 and TRBJ2-7; D call uncertain. V was clipped by 4 bases and J by 1 base, with 8 bases between them. In germline, CDR1 is LNHDA, CDR2 SQIVND (reference sequence). The CDR3 contains 13 residues. DNA for the CDR3: TGTGCCAGTAGTAGCGGCCAGTCCTACGAGCAGTACTTC. The encoded protein is CASSSGQSYEQYF.

CDR3 bases: TGTGCCATCAGTGATAGAGGGGGGACGAGCTCCTACGAGCAGTACTTC. This encodes CAISDRGGTSSYEQYF. This sequence joins TRBV10-3 and TRBJ2-7; perhaps D is TRBD1 or TRBD2 (6 bases each). Trimming stripped 3 bases from V and 0 bases from J, with 15 bases between. This CDR3 has 16 residues. Germline CDR1 is ENHRY and CDR2 is SYGVKD.

The CDR3 loop reads CASSQDMGGGRNEQFF. For the CDR3, the DNA is TGCGCCAGCAGCCAAGATATGGGGGGAGGTAGAAATGAGCAGTTCTTC. J is TRBJ2-1 and V is TRBV4-3, with D possibly matching TRBD2 (6 bases). V lost 0 bases and J 7 bases, leaving 16 bases between the germline ends. Germline V CDR1 and CDR2: LGHNA, YSLEER. The CDR3 spans 16 residues.

This rearrangement joins TRBV5-6 to TRBJ2-7; 9 bases agree with TRBD1. Germline V gene sequence: CDR1 SGHDT, CDR2 YYEEEE. The CDR3 totals 17 residues. The V segment lost 1 base and the J segment 5 bases; nucleotides outside the gene matches: 13. The CDR3 protein is CASSLLTRDREKNEQYF. CDR3 nucleotide sequence: TGTGCCAGCAGCTTGCTTACCCGGGACAGGGAAAAGAACGAGCAGTACTTC.

The J gene is TRBJ1-5, the V gene TRBV7-6; D not resolved. Germline values: CDR1 SGHVS, CDR2 FNYEAQ. This CDR3 region has 17 residues. V was cut by 5 bases and J by 5 bases, with 22 bases left in between. CDR3 nucleotides: TGTGCCAGCAGCCAAGGAGGTCTAGGGCAGTATGATCAGCCCCAGCATTTT. Its protein product is CASSQGGLGQYDQPQHF.

The chain uses TRBV5-6 and TRBJ1-5; D is ambiguous. The CDR3 consists of 13 residues. Trimming took off 0 bases at V and 7 bases at J, with 8 bases between the two ends. Germline lookup yields CDR1 SGHDT and CDR2 YYEEEE. The CDR3 sequence is CASSLAVGQPQHF. Written as DNA, the CDR3 is TGTGCCAGCAGCTTGGCCGTGGGACAGCCCCAGCATTTT.

This clone was detected only a few times. This chain links TRBV4-1 with TRBJ1-1, with TRBD1 matching 9 bases. The V gene's germline CDR1 is MGHRA and CDR2 YSYEKL. CDR3 length equals 13 residues. The trim removed 5 bases at V and 4 bases at J, leaving 2 bases unmatched. DNA of the CDR3: TGCGCCAGCAGCGCGACAGGGGGCACTGAAGCTTTCTTT. This encodes CASSATGGTEAFF.

J is TRBJ2-1 and V is TRBV4-3, with TRBD2 matching over 7 bases. CDR3 length: 15 amino acids. The germline gives CDR1 LGHNA, CDR2 YSLEER. With V trimmed by 1 base and J by 8 bases, 8 bases remained unmatched. For the CDR3, the DNA is TGCGCCAGCAGCCAAGCTGGGCGGGAGATCTATGAGCAGTTCTTC. It encodes CASSQAGREIYEQFF.

This chain links TRBV6-5 with TRBJ1-2, with no clear D. V was pared by 4 bases and J by 2 bases, with 11 bases between. Germline CDR1 reads MNHEY; CDR2 reads SVGAGI. CDR3 length: 14 amino acids. The CDR3 DNA follows: TGTGCCAGCAGTTCGGGAGAGAAAAACTATGGCTACACCTTC. It translates to CASSSGEKNYGYTF.

The chain carries TRBV13 and TRBJ1-2; no definite D call. Germline loops: CDR1 PRHDT, CDR2 FYEKMQ (reference sequence). This CDR3 spans 15 amino acids. The ends were cut back, 2 bases at V and 6 bases at J, with 16 bases in the middle. The CDR3 spells CASSLPPYGRNGYTF. In DNA form, the CDR3 reads TGTGCCAGCAGCTTACCGCCCTACGGGAGGAATGGCTACACCTTC.

The J gene is TRBJ2-3, the V gene TRBV28, with a weak D call TRBD1 (6 bases). Trimming took 2 bases from V and 1 from J, leaving 13 bases between them. CDR1 MDHEN and CDR2 SYDVKM come from the germline V gene. The CDR3 has 16 residues. The CDR3: CASSLATGLGTDTQYF. CDR3 in DNA: TGTGCCAGCAGTTTAGCGACAGGTCTCGGCACAGATACGCAGTATTTT. Filled out from reference TRBV28 and TRBJ2-3, the complete variable domain reads DVKVTQSSRYLVKRTGEKVFLECVQDMDHENMFWYRQDPGLGLRLIYFSYDVKMKEKGDIPEGYSVSREKKERFSLILESASTNQTSMYLCASSLATGLGTDTQYFGPGTRLTVL.

The chain's CDR3 is CASSVVDSPSEGGYTF. The CDR3 DNA sequence: TGTGCCAGCAGCGTAGTGGACTCTCCCTCCGAAGGGGGCTACACCTTC. The chain carries TRBV9 and TRBJ1-2; D gene ambiguous. From germline, CDR1 is SGDLS and CDR2 YYNGEE. Trimming cost V 0 bases and J 8 bases, with 20 bases left between them. The CDR3 spans 16 residues.